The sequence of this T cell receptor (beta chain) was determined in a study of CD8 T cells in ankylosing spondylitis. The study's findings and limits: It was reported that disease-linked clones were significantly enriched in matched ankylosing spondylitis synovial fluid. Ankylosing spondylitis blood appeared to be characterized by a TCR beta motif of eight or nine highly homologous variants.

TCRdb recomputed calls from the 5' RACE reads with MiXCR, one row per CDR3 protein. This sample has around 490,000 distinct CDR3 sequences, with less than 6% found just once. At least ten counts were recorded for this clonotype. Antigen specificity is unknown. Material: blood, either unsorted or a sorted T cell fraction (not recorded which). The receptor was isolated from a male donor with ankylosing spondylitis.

CDR3 in amino acids: CASSLAALADHTGELFF. The CDR3 DNA is TGCGCCAGCAGCTTGGCCGCGCTAGCCGACCACACCGGGGAGCTGTTTTTT. V usage is TRBV5-1 and J usage is TRBJ2-2, with a tentative D call TRBD2 (5 bases). With 0 bases removed from V and 3 bases from J, the gap between germline ends came to 15 bases. In germline, CDR1 is SGHRS, CDR2 YFSETQ. The CDR3 spans 17 residues.